These 21 T cell receptor beta chains were sequenced from one sample in a study of T cells in Graves' hyperthyroidism and ophthalmopathy. Amplified regions were TCR beta CDR3 sequences from RNA transcripts. An initial round of RT-PCR targeting the TCR CDR3 relied on the HTBI primer set. TCRdb called the multiplex PCR reads again in MiXCR, with one record for every CDR3 protein. Here the sample spans about 570,000 distinct CDR3 sequences, about 15% being singletons. The sequenced sample consisted of blood. The receptors were sampled from a woman in her forties with Graves' hyperthyroidism.

The rearrangement uses TRBV7-8 and TRBJ2-7; 8 bases match TRBD1. The CDR3 is 19 residues long. J lost 3 bases, V lost 0 bases, and 16 bases had no gene match. Germline V gene sequence: CDR1 SGHVS, CDR2 FQNEAQ. CDR3 sequence reads: CASSLALGQDTHRYYEQYF. Here the CDR3 DNA reads TGTGCCAGCAGCTTAGCGCTGGGACAGGACACTCACCGGTACTACGAGCAGTACTTC.

The chain is built from TRBV4-1 and TRBJ1-2; D is unresolved. CDR1 MGHRA and CDR2 YSYEKL come from the germline V gene. V was cut by 1 base and J by 5 bases, with 11 bases left in between. This CDR3 spans 14 amino acids. For the CDR3, the DNA is TGCGCCAGCAGCCAAGTACGGGATGTATATGGCTACACCTTC. Its translation: CASSQVRDVYGYTF.

This clonotype came up a few times. The chain carries TRBV7-9 and TRBJ1-4, with 7 bases matching TRBD1. The germline V gene has CDR1 SEHNR and CDR2 FQNEAQ (reference sequence). The length of the CDR3 is 14 residues. Trimming removed 4 bases from V and 8 bases from J; junction bases left unmatched: 7. The CDR3 loop reads CASSSSGQLEKLFF. CDR3 DNA: TGTGCCAGCAGCTCATCGGGACAGTTGGAAAAACTGTTTTTT.

This clonotype was recorded at least ten times. V and J are TRBV7-9 and TRBJ2-2; perhaps TRBD2 as D (6 bases). V was clipped by 6 bases and J by 4 bases, with 9 bases between them. The CDR3 runs 13 residues. Germline V gives CDR1 SEHNR, CDR2 FQNEAQ (reference sequence). As DNA, the CDR3 is TGTGCCAGCAGGGAGCGGGTCACCGGGGAGCTGTTTTTT. It specifies CASRERVTGELFF.

The V call is TRBV28, the J call TRBJ2-1; D ambiguous. CDR1 and CDR2 from the germline V gene are MDHEN and SYDVKM. CDR3 size: 12 residues. V gave up 2 bases and J gave up 8 bases, with 7 bases separating them. The CDR3 DNA reads as TGTGCCAGCAGTTTAAGGGCGTATGAGCAGTTCTTC. It translates to CASSLRAYEQFF.

This clonotype was recorded many times. This chain uses TRBV30 with TRBJ1-4, with D perhaps TRBD1 (5 bases). The CDR3 has 15 amino acids. The germline V and J ends were trimmed by 0 bases and 7 bases, with 15 bases remaining between them. The germline gives CDR1 GTSNPN, CDR2 SVGIG (reference sequence). The CDR3 sequence is CAWSVGDFFGEKLFF. Written as DNA, the CDR3 is TGTGCCTGGAGTGTAGGGGATTTCTTCGGTGAAAAACTGTTTTTT.

This chain connects TRBV27 to TRBJ2-7, with 8 bases matching TRBD1. J gave up 4 bases and V 6 bases, and 8 bases lay outside the gene matches. CDR1 is MNHEY, CDR2 SMNVEV, per germline (reference sequence). The CDR3 length is 14 residues. The CDR3 coding sequence is TGTGCCAGCAGGGGGCAGGGGGCTAGGTACGAGCAGTACTTC. Translated, it gives CASRGQGARYEQYF.

In its sample, this clonotype was seen many times. This chain joins TRBV3-1 and TRBJ2-5; TRBD1 matches 7 bases. V shed 2 bases and J 10 bases; nucleotides not matched to a gene: 10. Per the germline V gene, CDR1 is LGHDT and CDR2 is YNNKEL (reference sequence). This CDR3 has 14 residues. The DNA of the CDR3 is TGTGCCAGCAGCCAAAGACAGGGTAATGAAGTCCAGTACTTC. Residues: CASSQRQGNEVQYF.

The J gene is TRBJ2-1, the V gene TRBV4-1; tentative D call: TRBD1 (6 bases). Per the germline V gene, CDR1 is MGHRA and CDR2 is YSYEKL. The V end was cut by 3 bases, the J end by 0 bases, with 15 bases between. This CDR3 comprises 17 residues. In DNA form, the CDR3 reads TGCGCCAGCAGCCAGGGGGACATCCGAAGCTCCTACAATGAGCAGTTCTTC. Protein sequence: CASSQGDIRSSYNEQFF.

This clonotype was seen repeatedly, ten times or more. The chain employs TRBV28 and TRBJ1-1, with TRBD1 identical over 10 bases. The germline CDR1 and CDR2 sequences are MDHEN and SYDVKM. This CDR3 spans 17 amino acids. With V trimmed by 5 bases and J by 3 bases, 12 bases remained unmatched. This chain's CDR3 is CASSPDRGRVLDTEAFF. The DNA for the CDR3 is TGTGCCAGCAGTCCCGACAGGGGGCGGGTGTTGGACACTGAAGCTTTCTTT.

This clonotype occurred many times. J is TRBJ2-1 and V is TRBV11-2; TRBD2 matches 10 bases. The CDR3 extends over 18 amino acids. Per germline, CDR1 SGHAT and CDR2 FQNNGV. The trim removed 4 bases at V and 0 bases at J, leaving 9 bases unmatched. Written as DNA, the CDR3 is TGTGCCAGCAGCTCTAGCGGGAGCGCCCTAAGCTCCTACAATGAGCAGTTCTTC. This translates into CASSSSGSALSSYNEQFF.

There are many counts of this clonotype. The V call is TRBV28, the J call TRBJ1-5; D remains unclear. Per germline, CDR1 MDHEN and CDR2 SYDVKM. There are 17 residues in the CDR3. V lost 6 bases to trimming and J lost 2 bases, with 20 bases between them. As DNA, the CDR3 is TGTGCCAGCAGCCCCCCGCCATTGGTATTGGGCAATCAGCCCCAGCATTTT. This codes for CASSPPPLVLGNQPQHF.

CDR3 in DNA: TGTGCCAGTAGTATTCTGGGGTATGGCTACACCTTC. Encoded protein: CASSILGYGYTF. The rearrangement links TRBV19 to TRBJ1-2; D ambiguous. The V gene's germline CDR1 is LNHDA and CDR2 SQIVND (reference sequence). The CDR3 runs 12 residues. V was pared by 3 bases and J by 5 bases, with 7 bases between. The whole variable domain, remainder taken from reference TRBV19 and TRBJ1-2, is DGGITQSPKYLFRKEGQNVTLSCEQNLNHDAMYWYRQDPGQGLRLIYYSQIVNDFQKGDIAEGYSVSREKKESFPLTVTSAQKNPTAFYLCASSILGYGYTFGSGTRLTVV.

This clonotype was seen ten or more times. The chain employs TRBV2 and TRBJ2-2, with TRBD2 identical over 8 bases. The CDR3 is made up of 14 amino acids. Germline loops: CDR1 SNHLY, CDR2 FYNNEI. The J segment lost 1 base and the V segment lost 7 bases, leaving 2 bases of the junction unmatched. CDR3 DNA sequence: TGTGCCAGCACCACTAGCGGGAACACCGGGGAGCTGTTTTTT. Translated: CASTTSGNTGELFF.

This clonotype was seen only a few times. The rearrangement links TRBV29-1 to TRBJ2-3; perhaps TRBD1 as D (6 bases). The CDR3 sequence is 16 residues long. Germline CDR1 SQVTM, CDR2 ANQGSEA. V was shortened by 6 bases and J by 1 base, with 20 bases between the two germline ends. The CDR3 region has the DNA TGCAGCGTCTATGGGACATACACTCAGGGCACAGATACGCAGTATTTT. It encodes CSVYGTYTQGTDTQYF.

This rearrangement joins TRBV24-1 to TRBJ2-3; D not resolved. From germline, CDR1 is KGHDR and CDR2 SFDVKD. The V end lost 3 bases, the J end lost 2 bases, and 20 bases lay between the germline ends. The CDR3 extends over 18 amino acids. CDR3 sequence (DNA): TGTGCCACCAGTGATAAGGGTGAGACAACTTACGCCACAGATACGCAGTATTTT. Its translation: CATSDKGETTYATDTQYF.

This clonotype was counted between two and nine times. J is TRBJ2-3 and V is TRBV4-1, with D possibly TRBD2 on 6 matching bases. The CDR3 consists of 17 residues. Germline lookup yields CDR1 MGHRA and CDR2 YSYEKL. The V end lost 0 bases, the J end lost 0 bases, and 13 bases lay between the germline ends. The DNA of the CDR3 is TGCGCCAGCAGCCAAGATAGGCTAGCGCGAAGCACAGATACGCAGTATTTT. As protein: CASSQDRLARSTDTQYF.

This clonotype has ten or more counts. The chain has TRBV6-1 and TRBJ2-7; 14 bases line up with TRBD2. The CDR3 is 17 residues long. The germline V gene has CDR1 MNHNS and CDR2 SASEGT. With V trimmed by 5 bases and J by 6 bases, 12 bases remained unmatched. The CDR3 region is CASSRGLAGGELSEQYF. The DNA for the CDR3 is TGTGCCAGCAGTCGCGGACTAGCGGGAGGAGAATTGAGCGAGCAGTACTTC.

V is TRBV12-3 or TRBV12-4 and J is TRBJ2-5, with D unclear. Trimming pared 3 bases from V and 5 bases from J, leaving 10 bases between. The CDR3 spans 13 residues. The CDR3 spells CASSFTFGETQYF. The CDR3 DNA is TGTGCCAGCAGTTTTACTTTCGGTGAGACCCAGTACTTC.

This clonotype has ten or more counts. Sequence at one end of the junction differs from germline and may be a read error. CDR3 residues: CASSPRQGTNTRELFF. The CDR3 DNA follows: TGCGCCAGCAGCCCGAGACAGGGAACGAACACCAGGGAGCTGTTTTTT. V is TRBV5-1 and J is TRBJ2-2, with 7 bases matching TRBD1. This CDR3 spans 16 amino acids. Germline-derived CDR1 and CDR2 are SGHRS and YFSETQ.

The rearrangement links TRBV30 to TRBJ2-7; 9 nucleotides line up with TRBD1. This CDR3 has 15 amino acids. Germline CDR1 and CDR2: GTSNPN and SVGIG (reference sequence). V lost 0 bases, J lost 6 bases, and 9 bases stayed unmatched. This CDR3 is CAWSVFGTGHGEQYF. The CDR3 DNA sequence: TGTGCCTGGAGTGTATTTGGGACAGGGCATGGCGAGCAGTACTTC. Variable domain in full (rest from reference TRBV30 and TRBJ2-7): SQTIHQWPATLVQPVGSPLSLECTVEGTSNPNLYWYRQAAGRGLQLLFYSVGIGQISSEVPQNLSASRPQDRQFILSSKKLLLSDSGFYLCAWSVFGTGHGEQYFGPGTRLTVT.